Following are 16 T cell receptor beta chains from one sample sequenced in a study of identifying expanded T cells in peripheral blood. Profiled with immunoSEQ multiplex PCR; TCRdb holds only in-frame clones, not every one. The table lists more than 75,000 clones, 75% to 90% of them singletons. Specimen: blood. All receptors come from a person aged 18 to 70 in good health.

The CDR3 is CATSRSTGMDEAFF. For the CDR3, the DNA is TGTGCCACCAGCAGAAGCACAGGGATGGATGAAGCTTTCTTT. This chain joins TRBV15 and TRBJ1-1; tentative D call: TRBD1 (6 bases). The CDR3 covers 14 residues. Trimming cost V 2 bases and J 7 bases, with 14 bases left between them. Germline CDR1 and CDR2: LNHNV and YYDKDF (reference sequence).

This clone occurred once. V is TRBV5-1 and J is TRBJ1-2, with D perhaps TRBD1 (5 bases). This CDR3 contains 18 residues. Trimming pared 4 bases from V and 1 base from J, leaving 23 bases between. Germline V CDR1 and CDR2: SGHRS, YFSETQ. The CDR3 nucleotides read TGCGCCAGCAGCCGTTCGCGGGGCACAGAAATAATTAACTATGGCTACACCTTC. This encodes CASSRSRGTEIINYGYTF.

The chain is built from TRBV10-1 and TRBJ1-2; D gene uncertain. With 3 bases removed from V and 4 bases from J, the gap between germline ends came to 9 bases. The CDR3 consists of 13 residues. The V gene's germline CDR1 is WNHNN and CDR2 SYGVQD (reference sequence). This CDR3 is CASSEAPSYGYTF. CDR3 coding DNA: TGCGCCAGCAGTGAAGCTCCAAGCTATGGCTACACCTTC.

The CDR3 region has the DNA TGTGCCAGCAGTGGGACACAGGTCGGCGAGCAGTTCTTC. It translates to CASSGTQVGEQFF. The rearrangement uses TRBV6-6 and TRBJ2-1, with D perhaps TRBD1 (6 bases). Germline V gene sequence: CDR1 MNHNY, CDR2 SVGAGI (reference sequence). Trimming stripped 5 bases from V and 10 bases from J, with 15 bases between. CDR3 length: 13 residues.

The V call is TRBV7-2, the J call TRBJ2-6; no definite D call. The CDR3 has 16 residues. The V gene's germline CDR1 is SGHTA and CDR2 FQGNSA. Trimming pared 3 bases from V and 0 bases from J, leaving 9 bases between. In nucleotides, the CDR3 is TGTGCCAGCAGCTTGGACGCCAGCTCTGGGGCCAACGTCCTGACTTTC. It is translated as CASSLDASSGANVLTF.

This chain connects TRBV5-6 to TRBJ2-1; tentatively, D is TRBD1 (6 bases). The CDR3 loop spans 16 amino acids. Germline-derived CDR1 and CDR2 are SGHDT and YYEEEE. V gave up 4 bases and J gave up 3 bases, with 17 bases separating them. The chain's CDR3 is CASSILTETGYNEQFF. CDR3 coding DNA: TGTGCCAGCAGCATTCTAACGGAGACAGGCTACAATGAGCAGTTCTTC.

The CDR3 sequence: CASSLQGHNQPQHF. The DNA for the CDR3 is TGTGCCAGCAGCTTACAAGGGCACAATCAGCCCCAGCATTTT. The chain links TRBV5-8 to TRBJ1-5; no clear D gene. Looked up from germline, CDR1 is SGHTS and CDR2 is YDEGEE. The ends were cut back, 2 bases at V and 3 bases at J, with 9 bases in the middle. The CDR3 runs 14 residues.

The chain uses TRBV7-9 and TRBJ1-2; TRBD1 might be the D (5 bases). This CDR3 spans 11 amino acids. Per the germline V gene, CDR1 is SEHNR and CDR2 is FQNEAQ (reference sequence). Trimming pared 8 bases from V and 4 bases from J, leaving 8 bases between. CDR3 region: CASGGGYGYTF. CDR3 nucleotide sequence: TGTGCCAGCGGGGGTGGCTATGGCTACACCTTC.

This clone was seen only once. CDR3 sequence reads: CASSFTSLRETQYF. The CDR3 DNA reads as TGTGCCAGCAGTTTTACTAGCCTCCGGGAGACCCAGTACTTC. V is TRBV27 and J is TRBJ2-5; D might be TRBD2 (6 bases). The length of the CDR3 is 14 residues. Between the trimmed V and J ends, which lost 3 bases and 5 bases, there was a span of 13 bases. Germline CDR1 reads MNHEY; CDR2 reads SMNVEV (reference sequence).

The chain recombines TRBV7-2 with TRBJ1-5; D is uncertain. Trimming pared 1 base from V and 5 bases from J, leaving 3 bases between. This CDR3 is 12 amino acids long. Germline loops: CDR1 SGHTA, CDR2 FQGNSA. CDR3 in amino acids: CASSLEDQPQHF. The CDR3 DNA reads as TGTGCCAGCAGCTTAGAGGATCAGCCCCAGCATTTT. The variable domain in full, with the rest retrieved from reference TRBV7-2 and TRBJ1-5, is GAGVSQSPSNKVTEKGKDVELRCDPISGHTALYWYRQSLGQGLEFLIYFQGNSAPDKSGLPSDRFSAERTGGSVSTLTIQRTQQEDSAVYLCASSLEDQPQHFGDGTRLSIL.

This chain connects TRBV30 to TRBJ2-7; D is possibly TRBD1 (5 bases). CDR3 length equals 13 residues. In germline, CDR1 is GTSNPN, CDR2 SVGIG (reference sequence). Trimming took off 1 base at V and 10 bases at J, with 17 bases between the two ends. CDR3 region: CAWSEETARPQYF. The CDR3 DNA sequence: TGTGCCTGGAGTGAAGAGACAGCTCGTCCCCAGTACTTC.

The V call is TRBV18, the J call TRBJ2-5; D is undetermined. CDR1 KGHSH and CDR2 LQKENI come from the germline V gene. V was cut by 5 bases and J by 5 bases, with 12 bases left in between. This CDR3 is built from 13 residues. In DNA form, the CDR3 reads TGTGCCAGCTCAGTGCTCGTTGTTGAGACCCAGTACTTC. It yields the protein CASSVLVVETQYF.

DNA of the CDR3: TGCGCCAGCAGCCGGAGTCCCGGGACCTTTAGCTCCTATAATTCACCCCTCCACTTT. This sequence encodes CASSRSPGTFSSYNSPLHF. The chain couples TRBV4-1 to TRBJ1-6, with D tentatively TRBD1 (5 bases). V lost 4 bases to trimming and J lost 0 bases, with 19 bases between them. Germline lookup yields CDR1 MGHRA and CDR2 YSYEKL. This CDR3 region has 19 residues.

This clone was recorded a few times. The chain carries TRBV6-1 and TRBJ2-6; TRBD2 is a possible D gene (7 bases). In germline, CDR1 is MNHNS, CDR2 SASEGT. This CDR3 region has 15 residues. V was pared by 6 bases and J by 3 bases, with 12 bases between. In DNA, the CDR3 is TGTGCCAGCAGGTCGGGGGGCAGTGGGGCCAACGTCCTGACTTTC. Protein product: CASRSGGSGANVLTF.

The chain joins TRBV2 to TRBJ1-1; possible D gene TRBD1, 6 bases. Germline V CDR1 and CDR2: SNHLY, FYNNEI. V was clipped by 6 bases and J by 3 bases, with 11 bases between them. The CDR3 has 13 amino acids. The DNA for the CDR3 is TGTGCCAGCAGCATGACAGGAGACACTGAAGCTTTCTTT. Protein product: CASSMTGDTEAFF.

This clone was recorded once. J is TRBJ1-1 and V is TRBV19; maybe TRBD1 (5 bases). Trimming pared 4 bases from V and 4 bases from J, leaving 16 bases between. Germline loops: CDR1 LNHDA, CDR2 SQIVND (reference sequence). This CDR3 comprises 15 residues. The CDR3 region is CASSTHVRGGTEAFF. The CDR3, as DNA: TGTGCCAGTAGTACCCATGTTCGGGGCGGCACTGAAGCTTTCTTT.